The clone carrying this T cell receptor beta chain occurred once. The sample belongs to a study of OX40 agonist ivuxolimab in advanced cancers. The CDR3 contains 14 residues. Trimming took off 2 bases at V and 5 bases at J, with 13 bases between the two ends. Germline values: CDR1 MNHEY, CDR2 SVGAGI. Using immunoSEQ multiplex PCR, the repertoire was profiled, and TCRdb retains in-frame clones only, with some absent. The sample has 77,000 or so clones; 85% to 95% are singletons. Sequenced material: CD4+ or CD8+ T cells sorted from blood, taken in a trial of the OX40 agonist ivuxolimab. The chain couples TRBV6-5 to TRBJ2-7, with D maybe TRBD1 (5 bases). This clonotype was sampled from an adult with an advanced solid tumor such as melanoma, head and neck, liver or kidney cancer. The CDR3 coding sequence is TGTGCCAGCAGTTACAGGGGTAGTGCCAACGAGCAGTACTTC. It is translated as CASSYRGSANEQYF.